The 28 T cell receptor beta chains given below trace back to one sample, sequenced in a study of cytomegalovirus exposure and HLA in healthy donors. Repertoires were generated with immunoSEQ multiplex PCR, while TCRdb's copy carries only in-frame clones and drops some. The sample includes around 130,000 clones, roughly 91% seen only once; the top ten take 3% to 4%. Sequenced input: PBMCs. The source is a man aged 30 to 39 in good health and CMV-seronegative.

CDR3: CASSPRQPGELFF. For the CDR3, the DNA is TGTGCCAGCAGCCCGAGACAGCCCGGGGAGCTGTTTTTT. The chain recombines TRBV14 with TRBJ2-2; tentatively, D is TRBD1 (5 bases). Germline V gene sequence: CDR1 SGHDN, CDR2 FVKESK. The CDR3 has 13 residues. Trimming took 4 bases from V and 6 from J, leaving 9 bases between them.

This chain joins TRBV28 and TRBJ2-1; D gene unclear. Deletions cut 7 bases from V and 1 base from J, with 11 bases between. Looked up from germline, CDR1 is MDHEN and CDR2 is SYDVKM. This CDR3 has 14 amino acids. The CDR3 bases are TGTGCCAGCATCTCGGCGGAATCCTACAATGAGCAGTTCTTC. Translating it yields CASISAESYNEQFF.

V usage is TRBV4-3 and J usage is TRBJ2-7; TRBD2 is a possible D gene (6 bases). V was trimmed by 6 bases and J by 6 bases, leaving 18 bases between them. The CDR3 contains 14 residues. Looked up from germline, CDR1 is LGHNA and CDR2 is YSLEER. The DNA of the CDR3 is TGCGCCAGCAGGCCGGGACTGGGCGAGGTCGAGCAGTACTTC. Amino acid sequence: CASRPGLGEVEQYF.

J is TRBJ1-2 and V is TRBV10-3, with a possible D match to TRBD1 (6 bases). In germline, CDR1 is ENHRY, CDR2 SYGVKD. V lost 7 bases and J lost 1, with 10 bases in between. The CDR3 has 13 residues. The CDR3 loop reads CAIKGDVNYGYTF. For the CDR3, the DNA is TGTGCCATCAAGGGGGACGTTAACTATGGCTACACCTTC.

J is TRBJ2-3 and V is TRBV7-9, with D perhaps TRBD2 (6 bases). The V end lost 5 bases, the J end lost 2 bases, and 14 bases lay between the germline ends. The V gene's germline CDR1 is SEHNR and CDR2 FQNEAQ (reference sequence). The CDR3 is 15 residues long. The CDR3 DNA reads as TGTGCCAGCAGCGCCGGACTATTTCACACAGATACGCAGTATTTT. This sequence encodes CASSAGLFHTDTQYF.

The chain uses TRBV2 and TRBJ2-5, with 8 bases lining up with TRBD1. The ends lost 6 bases at V and 3 bases at J; junction bases unmatched: 3. The CDR3 contains 13 residues. The V gene's germline CDR1 is SNHLY and CDR2 FYNNEI. For the CDR3, the DNA is TGTGCCAGCAGAAGGACAGGGAAAGAGACCCAGTACTTC. Translation gives CASRRTGKETQYF.

The chain has TRBV4-1 and TRBJ1-4; 9 positions match TRBD1. V lost 4 bases and J lost 7; bases outside the gene matches: 13. CDR1 and CDR2 from the germline V gene are MGHRA and YSYEKL. CDR3 length: 17 amino acids. CDR3 sequence: CASSPPAGQGIGEKLFF. The CDR3 DNA reads TGCGCCAGCAGCCCCCCGGCAGGACAGGGGATTGGTGAAAAACTGTTTTTT.

V gene TRBV14 combines with J gene TRBJ1-2, with D unclear. V was pared by 0 bases and J by 3 bases, with 11 bases between. The CDR3 has 15 residues. Germline CDR1 SGHDN, CDR2 FVKESK. The CDR3 here is CASSQDPPHYYGYTF. The CDR3 nucleotides are TGTGCCAGCAGCCAAGATCCCCCCCACTACTATGGCTACACCTTC.

This clone was recorded only once. This chain links TRBV4-2 with TRBJ1-6, with D perhaps TRBD1 (5 bases). The germline V gene has CDR1 LGHNA and CDR2 YNFKEQ. The CDR3 runs 15 residues. Trimming took off 1 base at V and 8 bases at J, with 12 bases between the two ends. CDR3: CASSQGGRGYSPLHF. In DNA form, the CDR3 reads TGTGCCAGCAGCCAAGGGGGCCGTGGATATTCACCCCTCCACTTT.

This chain connects TRBV7-2 to TRBJ1-6, with 11 positions matching TRBD1. Germline CDR1 reads SGHTA; CDR2 reads FQGNSA. Trimming at V came to 2 bases and at J to 10 bases, leaving 7 bases not matched to a gene. The CDR3 covers 16 residues. In DNA, the CDR3 is TGTGCCAGCAGCTTAAGCGGGACAGGGGGATACTCACCCCTCCACTTT. Amino acids: CASSLSGTGGYSPLHF.

This chain uses TRBV4-2 with TRBJ1-2; 8 nucleotides line up with TRBD1. The CDR3 spans 14 residues. Germline lookup yields CDR1 LGHNA and CDR2 YNFKEQ. Unmatched junction bases numbered 1, after V lost 3 bases and J lost 1 base. CDR3 in amino acids: CASSHGQGNYGYTF. The CDR3 bases are TGTGCCAGCAGCCACGGACAGGGTAACTATGGCTACACCTTC.

The V gene is TRBV2, the J gene TRBJ1-4, with D unclear. Germline CDR1 and CDR2: SNHLY and FYNNEI. The CDR3 is 11 amino acids. V gave up 6 bases and J gave up 12 bases, with 11 bases separating them. The CDR3 is CASSRSPQLFF. CDR3 sequence (DNA): TGTGCCAGCAGCAGATCCCCGCAACTGTTTTTT.

The chain employs TRBV5-4 and TRBJ2-1; 7 bases fit TRBD2. This CDR3 spans 15 amino acids. The V segment lost 0 bases and the J segment 4 bases; nucleotides outside the gene matches: 4. Germline V CDR1 and CDR2: SGHNT, YYREEE (reference sequence). In nucleotides, the CDR3 is TGTGCCAGCAGCTTGGCCAGCGGGACTTACAATGAGCAGTTCTTC. Translation gives CASSLASGTYNEQFF.

CDR3 amino acids: CASKIDGLANYGYTF. The CDR3 DNA is TGTGCCAGCAAAATAGACGGTCTAGCTAACTATGGCTACACCTTC. This rearrangement joins TRBV9 to TRBJ1-2, with D uncertain. This CDR3 comprises 15 residues. Germline assignment: CDR1 SGDLS and CDR2 YYNGEE. V was cut by 6 bases and J by 0 bases, with 15 bases left in between.

The J gene is TRBJ1-2, the V gene TRBV27, with TRBD1 matching 8 bases. This CDR3 has 14 residues. Per germline, CDR1 MNHEY and CDR2 SMNVEV (reference sequence). The trim removed 8 bases at V and 4 bases at J, leaving 9 bases unmatched. This CDR3 is CASRIPGQVYGYTF. DNA of the CDR3: TGTGCCAGCCGAATACCGGGACAGGTCTATGGCTACACCTTC.

The chain has TRBV4-3 and TRBJ2-5; maybe TRBD2 (5 bases). The CDR3 totals 14 residues. The V end lost 0 bases, the J end lost 9 bases, and 14 bases lay between the germline ends. The germline CDR1 and CDR2 sequences are LGHNA and YSLEER. CDR3: CASSQDSSLRAQYF. The CDR3 coding sequence is TGCGCCAGCAGCCAAGACTCCTCATTGAGGGCCCAGTACTTC.

V is TRBV7-9 and J is TRBJ2-7; TRBD1 might be the D (5 bases). This CDR3 has 13 amino acids. Trimming took 5 bases from V and 5 from J, leaving 13 bases between them. Germline CDR1 is SEHNR and CDR2 is FQNEAQ (reference sequence). In nucleotides, the CDR3 is TGTGCCAGCAGCCCCCAAGCAGGGAACGAGCAGTACTTC. It codes for CASSPQAGNEQYF.

This rearrangement joins TRBV5-3 to TRBJ1-2; D not resolved. TRBV5-3 is annotated as an ORF whose role is uncertain. This CDR3 is 15 amino acids long. V lost 4 bases and J 5 bases, leaving 18 bases between the germline ends. Here the CDR3 DNA reads TGTGCCAGAAGCCGGTTCCTCCGGGGTTGGTATGGCTACACCTTC. Translating gives CARSRFLRGWYGYTF.

The chain carries TRBV25-1 and TRBJ1-5; D call uncertain. The CDR3 length is 14 residues. Germline lookup yields CDR1 MGHDK and CDR2 SYGVNS. The germline V and J ends were trimmed by 8 bases and 4 bases, with 15 bases remaining between them. CDR3 protein: CASQMGAENQPQHF. The CDR3 region has the DNA TGTGCCAGCCAGATGGGAGCCGAAAATCAGCCCCAGCATTTT. Combining the CDR3 with reference TRBV25-1 and TRBJ1-5 gives the whole variable domain EADIYQTPRYLVIGTGKKITLECSQTMGHDKMYWYQQDPGMELHLIHYSYGVNSTEKGDLSSESTVSRIRTEHFPLTLESARPSHTSQYLCASQMGAENQPQHFGDGTRLSIL.

The rearrangement links TRBV7-2 to TRBJ2-6, with D unresolved. Trimming cost V 8 bases and J 0 bases, with 5 bases left between them. Germline values: CDR1 SGHTA, CDR2 FQGNSA. The length of the CDR3 is 13 residues. The CDR3 spells CASQFSGANVLTF. CDR3 nucleotides: TGTGCCAGCCAGTTCTCTGGGGCCAACGTCCTGACTTTC.

The chain employs TRBV2 and TRBJ2-2; D unresolved. From germline, CDR1 is SNHLY and CDR2 FYNNEI. V was cut by 6 bases and J by 5 bases, with 16 bases left in between. The CDR3 has 15 residues. CDR3 DNA sequence: TGTGCCAGCAGACTCCTGGCCTCAGGAACCGGGGAGCTGTTTTTT. This encodes CASRLLASGTGELFF. The full variable domain, completed using reference TRBV2 and TRBJ2-2, is EPEVTQTPSHQVTQMGQEVILRCVPISNHLYFYWYRQILGQKVEFLVSFYNNEISEKSEIFDDQFSVERPDGSNFTLKIRSTKLEDSAMYFCASRLLASGTGELFFGEGSRLTVL.

This chain connects TRBV11-1 to TRBJ2-7, with 10 bases matching TRBD2. Germline lookup yields CDR1 SGHAT and CDR2 FQDESV (reference sequence). Unmatched junction bases numbered 5, after V lost 4 bases and J lost 2 bases. The CDR3 covers 15 residues. CDR3 in amino acids: CASSSWTSGAYEQYF. CDR3 coding DNA: TGTGCCAGCAGCTCCTGGACTAGCGGAGCCTACGAGCAGTACTTC.

V is TRBV7-2 and J is TRBJ2-7, with TRBD1 matching 8 bases. Germline loops: CDR1 SGHTA, CDR2 FQGNSA. J gave up 3 bases and V 3 bases, and 1 base lay outside the gene matches. The CDR3 has 13 residues. This CDR3 is CASSFGTGYEQYF. CDR3 DNA sequence: TGTGCCAGCAGCTTCGGGACAGGCTACGAGCAGTACTTC.

The genes are TRBV28 and TRBJ2-2; no definite D call. CDR3 length equals 15 residues. V was cut by 2 bases and J by 2 bases, with 9 bases left in between. CDR1 and CDR2 (germline): MDHEN, SYDVKM. In DNA, the CDR3 is TGTGCCAGCAGTTTACAGCCAGGAAACACCGGGGAGCTGTTTTTT. Protein sequence: CASSLQPGNTGELFF. Full variable domain (rest looked up from reference TRBV28 and TRBJ2-2): DVKVTQSSRYLVKRTGEKVFLECVQDMDHENMFWYRQDPGLGLRLIYFSYDVKMKEKGDIPEGYSVSREKKERFSLILESASTNQTSMYLCASSLQPGNTGELFFGEGSRLTVL.

V and J are TRBV4-2 and TRBJ2-7, with 12 bases that match TRBD1. Trimming cost V 4 bases and J 5 bases; bases outside gene matches: 9. CDR3 length: 16 residues. Germline-derived CDR1 and CDR2 are LGHNA and YNFKEQ. Written as DNA, the CDR3 is TGTGCCAGCAGCCTCACTCCGGGACAGGGGGCAGACGAGCAGTACTTC. Its protein product is CASSLTPGQGADEQYF.

This clone was counted only a few times. The chain couples TRBV2 to TRBJ2-7; perhaps TRBD2 as D (6 bases). There are 13 residues in the CDR3. Germline V gene data show CDR1 as SNHLY and CDR2 as FYNNEI. The germline V and J ends were trimmed by 6 bases and 0 bases, with 9 bases remaining between them. CDR3: CASRAGLSYEQYF. CDR3 in DNA: TGTGCCAGCAGGGCGGGACTCTCCTACGAGCAGTACTTC.

This chain uses TRBV7-3 with TRBJ2-1; D possibly corresponds to TRBD1 (5 bases). The CDR3 covers 15 residues. Germline V gene data show CDR1 as SGHTA and CDR2 as FQGTGA. Trimming took off 2 bases at V and 2 bases at J, with 10 bases between the two ends. CDR3 nucleotides: TGTGCCAGCAGCTTATCTGGGGCCACCTACAATGAGCAGTTCTTC. Translating it yields CASSLSGATYNEQFF.

This chain uses TRBV27 with TRBJ2-1; perhaps TRBD1 as D (5 bases). CDR3 size: 12 residues. Trimming pared 8 bases from V and 7 bases from J, leaving 12 bases between. Germline CDR1 is MNHEY and CDR2 is SMNVEV (reference sequence). The CDR3 region has the DNA TGTGCCAGCGCCTACTCAGGGAATGAGCAGTTCTTC. Protein: CASAYSGNEQFF.